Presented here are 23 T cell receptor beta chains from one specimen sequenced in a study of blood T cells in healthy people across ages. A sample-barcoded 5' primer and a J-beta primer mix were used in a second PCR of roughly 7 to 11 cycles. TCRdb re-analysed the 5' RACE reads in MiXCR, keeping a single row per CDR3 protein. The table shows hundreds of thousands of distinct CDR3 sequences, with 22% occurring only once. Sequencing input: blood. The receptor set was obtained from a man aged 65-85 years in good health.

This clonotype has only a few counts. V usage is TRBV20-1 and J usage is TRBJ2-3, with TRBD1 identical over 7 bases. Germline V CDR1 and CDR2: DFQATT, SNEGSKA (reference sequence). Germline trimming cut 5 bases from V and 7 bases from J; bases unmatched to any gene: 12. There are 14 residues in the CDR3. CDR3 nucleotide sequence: TGCAGTGCTCCTGACAGGGTACACCTAAATACGCAGTATTTT. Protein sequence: CSAPDRVHLNTQYF.

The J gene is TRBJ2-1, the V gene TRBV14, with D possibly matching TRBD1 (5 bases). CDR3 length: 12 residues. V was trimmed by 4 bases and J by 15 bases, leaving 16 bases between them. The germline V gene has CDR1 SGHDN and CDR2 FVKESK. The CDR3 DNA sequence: TGTGCCAGCAGCCCCCTTGCAGGGCCGATGTTCTTC. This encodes CASSPLAGPMFF.

CDR3 DNA: TGCGCCAGCAGTTCCGTGATCCTACCAGCAGATACGCAGTATTTT. Protein: CASSSVILPADTQYF. J is TRBJ2-3 and V is TRBV5-1, with no clear D. This CDR3 contains 15 residues. The V and J ends lost 5 bases and 4 bases respectively, with 17 bases between them. Germline lookup yields CDR1 SGHRS and CDR2 YFSETQ.

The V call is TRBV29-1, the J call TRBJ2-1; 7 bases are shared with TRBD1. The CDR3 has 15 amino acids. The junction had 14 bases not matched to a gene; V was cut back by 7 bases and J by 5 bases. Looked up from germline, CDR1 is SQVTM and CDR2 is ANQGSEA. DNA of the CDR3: TGCAGCGGACGAATCACCAGACAGGGACACAATGAGCAGTTCTTC. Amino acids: CSGRITRQGHNEQFF.

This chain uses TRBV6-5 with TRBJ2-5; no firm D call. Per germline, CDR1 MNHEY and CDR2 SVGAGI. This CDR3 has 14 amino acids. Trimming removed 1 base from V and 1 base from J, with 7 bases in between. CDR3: CASSYYRSQETQYF. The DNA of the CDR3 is TGTGCCAGCAGTTACTATAGGAGCCAAGAGACCCAGTACTTC.

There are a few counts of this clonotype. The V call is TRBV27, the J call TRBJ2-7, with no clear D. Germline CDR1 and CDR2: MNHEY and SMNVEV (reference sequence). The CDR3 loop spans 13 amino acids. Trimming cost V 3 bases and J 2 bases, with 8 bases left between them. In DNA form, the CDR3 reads TGTGCCAGCAGTTTGAAAGGTCCCTACGAGCAGTACGTC. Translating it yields CASSLKGPYEQYV.

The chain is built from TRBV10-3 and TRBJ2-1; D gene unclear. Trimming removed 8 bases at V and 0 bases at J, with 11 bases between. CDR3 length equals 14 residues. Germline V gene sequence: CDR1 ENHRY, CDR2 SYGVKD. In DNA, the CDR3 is TGTGCCATCTCCAGAGATATCTCCTACAATGAGCAGTTCTTC. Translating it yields CAISRDISYNEQFF.

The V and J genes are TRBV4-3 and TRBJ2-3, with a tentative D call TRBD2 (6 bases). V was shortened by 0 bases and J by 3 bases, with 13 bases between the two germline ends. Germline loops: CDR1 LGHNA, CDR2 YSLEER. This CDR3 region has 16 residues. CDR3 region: CASSQEAGGRTDTQYF. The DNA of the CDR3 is TGCGCCAGCAGCCAAGAAGCGGGCGGTCGAACAGATACGCAGTATTTT.

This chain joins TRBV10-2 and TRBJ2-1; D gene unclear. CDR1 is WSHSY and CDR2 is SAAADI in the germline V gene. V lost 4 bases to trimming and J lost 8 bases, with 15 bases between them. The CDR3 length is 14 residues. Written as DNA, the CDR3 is TGCGCCAGCAGTGTTAGACTCGGGTGGGATGAGCAGTTCTTC. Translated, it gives CASSVRLGWDEQFF.

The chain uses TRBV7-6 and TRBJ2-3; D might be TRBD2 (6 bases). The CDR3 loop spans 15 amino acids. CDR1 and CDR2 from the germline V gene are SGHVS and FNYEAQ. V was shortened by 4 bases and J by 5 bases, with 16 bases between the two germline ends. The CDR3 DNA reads TGTGCCAGCAGCTCGCATGGGGGGAATGAAGATACGCAGTATTTT. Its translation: CASSSHGGNEDTQYF.

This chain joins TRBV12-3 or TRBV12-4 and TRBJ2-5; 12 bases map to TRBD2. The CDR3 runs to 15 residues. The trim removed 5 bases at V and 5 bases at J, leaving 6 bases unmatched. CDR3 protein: CASSQTSGGGETQYF. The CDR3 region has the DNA TGTGCCAGCAGTCAGACTAGCGGGGGTGGGGAGACCCAGTACTTC.

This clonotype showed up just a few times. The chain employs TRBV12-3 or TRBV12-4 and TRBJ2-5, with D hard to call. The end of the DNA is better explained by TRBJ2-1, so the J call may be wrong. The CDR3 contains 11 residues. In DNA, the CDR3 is TGTGCCAGCGGCCCTCAACGGGAGCAGTTCTTC. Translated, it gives CASGPQREQFF.

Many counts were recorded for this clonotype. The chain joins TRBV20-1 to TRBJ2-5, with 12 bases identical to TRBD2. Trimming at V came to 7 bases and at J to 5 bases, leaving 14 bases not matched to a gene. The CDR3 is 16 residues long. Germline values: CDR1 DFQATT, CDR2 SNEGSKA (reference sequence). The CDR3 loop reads CSVPRRLAGVLETQYF. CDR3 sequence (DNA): TGCAGTGTCCCCCGGCGACTAGCGGGAGTTTTGGAGACCCAGTACTTC.

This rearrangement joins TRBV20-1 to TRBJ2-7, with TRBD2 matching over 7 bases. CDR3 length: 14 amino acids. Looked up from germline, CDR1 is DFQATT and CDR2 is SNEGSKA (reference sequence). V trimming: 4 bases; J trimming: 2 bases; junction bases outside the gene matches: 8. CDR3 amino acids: CSATDGLGTYEQYF. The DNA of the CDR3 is TGCAGTGCTACCGACGGACTAGGCACCTACGAGCAGTACTTC.

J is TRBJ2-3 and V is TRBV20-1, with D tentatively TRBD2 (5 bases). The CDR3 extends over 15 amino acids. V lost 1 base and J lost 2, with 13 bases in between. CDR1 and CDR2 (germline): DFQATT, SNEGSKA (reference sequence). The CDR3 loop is CSARGFSGTTDTQYF. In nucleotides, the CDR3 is TGCAGTGCTAGAGGGTTCAGCGGAACCACAGATACGCAGTATTTT.

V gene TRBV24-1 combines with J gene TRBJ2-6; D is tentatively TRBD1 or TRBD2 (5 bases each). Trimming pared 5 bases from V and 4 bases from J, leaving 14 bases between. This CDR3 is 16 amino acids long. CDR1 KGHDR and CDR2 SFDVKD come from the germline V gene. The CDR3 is CATSVGTSLGANVLTF. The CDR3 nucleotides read TGTGCCACCAGTGTTGGGACCTCCCTCGGGGCCAACGTCCTGACTTTC.

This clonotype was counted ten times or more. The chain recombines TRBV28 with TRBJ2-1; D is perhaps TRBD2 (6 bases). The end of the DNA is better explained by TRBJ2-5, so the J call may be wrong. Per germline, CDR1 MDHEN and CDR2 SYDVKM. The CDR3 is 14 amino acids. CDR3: CASSLYGSLETQYF. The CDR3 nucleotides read TGTGCCAGCAGTTTATACGGGAGTCTGGAGACCCAGTACTTC.

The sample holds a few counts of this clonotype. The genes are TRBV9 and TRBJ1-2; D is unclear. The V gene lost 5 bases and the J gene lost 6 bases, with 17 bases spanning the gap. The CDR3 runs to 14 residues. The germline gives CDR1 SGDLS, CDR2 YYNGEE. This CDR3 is CASRPLAGLHGYTF. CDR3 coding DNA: TGTGCCAGCAGGCCTCTTGCAGGTCTTCATGGCTACACCTTC.

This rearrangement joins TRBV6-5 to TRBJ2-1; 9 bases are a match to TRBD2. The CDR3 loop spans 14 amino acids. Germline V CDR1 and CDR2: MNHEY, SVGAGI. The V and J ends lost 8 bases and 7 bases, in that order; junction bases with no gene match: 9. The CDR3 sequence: CASVVISGGNEQFF. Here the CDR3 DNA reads TGTGCCAGCGTGGTGATCAGCGGGGGGAATGAGCAGTTCTTC.

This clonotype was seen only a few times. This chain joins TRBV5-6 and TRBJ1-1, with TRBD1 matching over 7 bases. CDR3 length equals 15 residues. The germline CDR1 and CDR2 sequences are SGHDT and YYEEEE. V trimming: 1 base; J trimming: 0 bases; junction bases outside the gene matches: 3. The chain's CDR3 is CASSLQGTVNTEAFF. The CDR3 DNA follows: TGTGCCAGCAGCTTGCAGGGGACAGTGAACACTGAAGCTTTCTTT.

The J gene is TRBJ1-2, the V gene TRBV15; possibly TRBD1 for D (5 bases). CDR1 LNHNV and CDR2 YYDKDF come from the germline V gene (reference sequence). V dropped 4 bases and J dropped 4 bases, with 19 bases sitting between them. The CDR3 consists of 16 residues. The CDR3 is CATSTQFYRSSYGYTF. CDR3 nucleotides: TGTGCCACCAGCACCCAATTCTACAGGTCCAGCTATGGCTACACCTTC. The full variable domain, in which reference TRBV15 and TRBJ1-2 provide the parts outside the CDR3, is DAMVIQNPRYQVTQFGKPVTLSCSQTLNHNVMYWYQQKSSQAPKLLFHYYDKDFNNEADTPDNFQSRRPNTSFCFLDIRSPGLGDTAMYLCATSTQFYRSSYGYTFGSGTRLTVV.

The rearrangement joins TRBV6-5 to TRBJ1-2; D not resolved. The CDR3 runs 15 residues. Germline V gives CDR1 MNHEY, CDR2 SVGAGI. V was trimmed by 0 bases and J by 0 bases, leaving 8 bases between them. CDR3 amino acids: CASSYSIGSNYGYTF. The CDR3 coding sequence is TGTGCCAGCAGTTACTCGATAGGGTCTAACTATGGCTACACCTTC.

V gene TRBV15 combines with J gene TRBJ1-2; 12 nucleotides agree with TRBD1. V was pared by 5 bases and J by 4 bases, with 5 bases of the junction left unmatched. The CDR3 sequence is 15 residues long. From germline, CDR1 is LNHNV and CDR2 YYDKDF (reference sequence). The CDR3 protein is CATSPGQGAGYGYTF. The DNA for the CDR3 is TGTGCCACCAGCCCGGGACAGGGGGCCGGCTATGGCTACACCTTC.